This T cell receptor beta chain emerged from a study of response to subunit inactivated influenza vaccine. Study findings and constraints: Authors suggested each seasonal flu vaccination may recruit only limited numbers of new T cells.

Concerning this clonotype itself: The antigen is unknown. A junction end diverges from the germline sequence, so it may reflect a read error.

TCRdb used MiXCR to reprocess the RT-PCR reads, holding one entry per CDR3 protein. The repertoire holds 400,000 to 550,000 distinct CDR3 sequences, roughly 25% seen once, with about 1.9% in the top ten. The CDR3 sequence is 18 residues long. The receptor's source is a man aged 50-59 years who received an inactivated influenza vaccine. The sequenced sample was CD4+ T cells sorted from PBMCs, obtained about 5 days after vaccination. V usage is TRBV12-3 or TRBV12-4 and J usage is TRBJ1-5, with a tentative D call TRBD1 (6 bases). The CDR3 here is CASCLARLTGYSNQPQHF. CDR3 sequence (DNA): TGTGCCAGCTGTTTAGCCAGACTAACAGGGTATAGCAATCAGCCCCAGCATTTT.